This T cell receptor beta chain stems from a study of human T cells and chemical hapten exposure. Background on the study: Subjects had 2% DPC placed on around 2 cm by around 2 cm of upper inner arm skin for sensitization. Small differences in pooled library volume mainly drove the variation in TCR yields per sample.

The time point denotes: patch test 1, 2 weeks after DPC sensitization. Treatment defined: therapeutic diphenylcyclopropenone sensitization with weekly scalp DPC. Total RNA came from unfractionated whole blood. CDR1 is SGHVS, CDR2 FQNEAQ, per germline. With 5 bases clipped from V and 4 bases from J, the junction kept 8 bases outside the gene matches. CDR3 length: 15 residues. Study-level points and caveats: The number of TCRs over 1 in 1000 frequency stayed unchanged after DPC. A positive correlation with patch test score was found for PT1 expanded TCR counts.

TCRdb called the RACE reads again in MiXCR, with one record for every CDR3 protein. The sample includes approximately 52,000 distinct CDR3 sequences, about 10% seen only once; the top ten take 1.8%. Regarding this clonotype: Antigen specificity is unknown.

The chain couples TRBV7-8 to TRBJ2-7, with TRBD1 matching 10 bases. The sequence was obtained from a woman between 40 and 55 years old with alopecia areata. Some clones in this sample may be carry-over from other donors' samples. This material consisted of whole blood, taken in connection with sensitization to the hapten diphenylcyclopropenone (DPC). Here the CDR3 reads CASSATGTGAYEQYF. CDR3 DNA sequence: TGTGCCAGCAGCGCAACCGGGACAGGGGCTTACGAGCAGTACTTC.